These T cell receptor beta chains were read from a single sample in a study of blood T cell repertoires in COVID-19. Sequencing was performed with immunoSEQ multiplex PCR; in TCRdb, only in-frame clones are kept and a portion is missing. The sample lists roughly 200,000 clones, about nine tenths occurring once. The specimen sequenced was peripheral blood. These receptors came from a woman aged 30 to 39 with acute or convalescent COVID-19. Both conserved end residues are trimmed from each CDR3.

CDR3 protein	V gene	J gene
ASSHGTSGSSGDTQY	TRBV5-1	TRBJ2-3
ASRLAGNLPYEQY	TRBV5-1	TRBJ2-7
ASSLDGGTDTQY	TRBV11-2	TRBJ2-3
ASSPDRGAEKLF	TRBV7-2	TRBJ1-4
ASSDGTTYEQY	TRBV2	TRBJ2-7
ASQSYNSPLH	TRBV9	TRBJ1-6
SAPLVHEQF	TRBV20-1	TRBJ2-1
ASSLEMGTGPLRQETQY	TRBV7-9	TRBJ2-5
ASSYYGTGGEQY	TRBV7-2	TRBJ2-7
ASNQRWNTEAF	TRBV14	TRBJ1-1
ASSFRTGTKEQY	TRBV5-8	TRBJ2-7
ASSGTVRGYT	TRBV2	TRBJ1-2
ATSRERLAKNIQY	TRBV15	TRBJ2-4
ASSFGGGYGYT	TRBV27	TRBJ1-2
ASSGSGETQY	TRBV11-3	TRBJ2-5
AWRQGSYNEQF	TRBV30	TRBJ2-1
ASSQTFTDTQY	TRBV7-2	TRBJ2-3
ASSRGGRGMDTQY	TRBV3-1/TRBV3-2	TRBJ2-3
ASSLQGERDTEAF	TRBV7-9	TRBJ1-1
AWSKEFQQPQH	TRBV30	TRBJ1-5
ASSLGVYEQY	TRBV5-6	TRBJ2-7
ASSIDLYEKLF	TRBV19	TRBJ1-4
ASSQGGFEAF	TRBV3-1/TRBV3-2	TRBJ1-1
ASSLEAGMKQF	TRBV12-3/TRBV12-4	TRBJ2-1
SVEGGDALGILGEQF	TRBV29-1	TRBJ2-1
ATTSGDYEQY	TRBV10-2	TRBJ2-7
ASTGLAGGEQF	TRBV2	TRBJ2-1
ASSLTGYNEQF	TRBV28	TRBJ2-1